This record concerns one T cell receptor beta chain sequence. No antigen is known for it. These data come from a study of PD-1 blockade in classical Hodgkin lymphoma. Study-level results: Baseline diversity in complete responders resembled that of newly diagnosed patients.

Using immunoSEQ multiplex PCR, the repertoire was profiled, and TCRdb retains in-frame clones only, with some absent. The sample yields 75,000 to 100,000 clones, approximately 88% seen once. Trimming took 4 bases from V and 4 from J, leaving 13 bases between them. This CDR3 spans 15 amino acids. Looked up from germline, CDR1 is SGHAT and CDR2 is FQNNGV. After autologous stem cell transplantation all patients relapsed, and prior brentuximab vedotin exposure differed between cohorts. This specimen was peripheral blood mononuclear cells (PBMCs), taken at baseline. The chain combines TRBV11-2 with TRBJ2-2, with TRBD2 as a possible D gene (5 bases). This receptor was obtained from a human donor with classical Hodgkin lymphoma. CDR3 loop: CASSSRGYRTGELFF. The DNA for the CDR3 is TGTGCCAGCAGCTCACGGGGATACCGCACCGGGGAGCTGTTTTTT.